One sample yielded the 30 T cell receptor beta chains listed below, sequenced in a study of cytomegalovirus exposure and HLA in healthy donors. PCR involved 60 Vbeta and 13 Jbeta primers. TCRdb's copy holds only in-frame clones and misses some; the assay was immunoSEQ multiplex PCR. Of more than 85,000 clones in the sample, about 16% are singletons; the top ten hold more than 0.65%. Sequencing was performed on PBMCs. The receptors were sampled from a female donor in good health and CMV-seronegative.

The genes are TRBV7-2 and TRBJ2-5, with 10 positions matching TRBD2. The ends lost 4 bases at V and 4 bases at J; junction bases unmatched: 6. The CDR3 spans 15 residues. Looked up from germline, CDR1 is SGHTA and CDR2 is FQGNSA. The CDR3: CASSYSGGAPETQYF. CDR3 DNA: TGTGCCAGCAGCTACAGCGGGGGGGCCCCAGAGACCCAGTACTTC.

V is TRBV28 and J is TRBJ2-7; no clear D gene. Germline V gene data show CDR1 as MDHEN and CDR2 as SYDVKM. This CDR3 spans 14 amino acids. The V and J ends lost 6 bases and 0 bases respectively, with 12 bases between them. CDR3: CASRTDISSYEQYF. Here the CDR3 DNA reads TGTGCCAGCAGAACTGACATTAGCTCCTACGAGCAGTACTTC.

J is TRBJ1-1 and V is TRBV10-3; 8 bases align to TRBD1. This CDR3 is built from 15 residues. The J segment lost 1 base and the V segment lost 3 bases, leaving 4 bases of the junction unmatched. CDR1 and CDR2 from the germline V gene are ENHRY and SYGVKD. The CDR3 DNA is TGTGCCATCAGTGATCCCCAGGGGGCGAACACTGAAGCTTTCTTT. Protein sequence: CAISDPQGANTEAFF.

This clone was detected only a few times. The chain is built from TRBV6-1 and TRBJ1-2, with a tentative D call TRBD1 (6 bases). Deletions cut 6 bases from V and 4 bases from J, with 15 bases between. Germline V gene lookup returns CDR1 MNHNS and CDR2 SASEGT. The CDR3 totals 14 residues. CDR3 residues: CASRETGMAYGYTF. The CDR3 DNA reads as TGTGCCAGCAGGGAAACAGGGATGGCCTATGGCTACACCTTC.

This clone was seen more than once but under ten times. The gene calls are TRBV6-1 and TRBJ1-1, with 11 bases matching TRBD1. The CDR3 length is 16 residues. The V gene end was trimmed by 4 bases and the J gene end by 6 bases; junction bases not matched to a gene: 10. Looked up from germline, CDR1 is MNHNS and CDR2 is SASEGT. The CDR3 DNA sequence: TGTGCCAGCAGTGGGACAGGGGGCTCCCTTTTGGCTGAAGCTTTCTTT. Translating it yields CASSGTGGSLLAEAFF.

The genes are TRBV7-8 and TRBJ2-7, with D possibly matching TRBD2 (5 bases). The CDR3 sequence is 14 residues long. The germline gives CDR1 SGHVS, CDR2 FQNEAQ. V lost 5 bases and J 1 base, leaving 12 bases between the germline ends. CDR3 region: CASSALTSSYEQYF. As DNA, the CDR3 is TGTGCCAGCAGCGCGCTAACTAGTTCCTACGAGCAGTACTTC.

This clone was seen a handful of times. V and J are TRBV11-2 and TRBJ1-1, with D perhaps matching TRBD1 (6 bases). Per germline, CDR1 SGHAT and CDR2 FQNNGV. This CDR3 comprises 14 residues. V was cut by 1 base and J by 5 bases, with 11 bases left in between. CDR3 coding DNA: TGTGCCAGCAGCTTAGGGGGAGGGGGGACTGAAGCTTTCTTT. Protein sequence: CASSLGGGGTEAFF.

The J gene is TRBJ1-1, the V gene TRBV4-3; D gene ambiguous. CDR1 and CDR2 (germline): LGHNA, YSLEER. This CDR3 is built from 13 residues. Trimming left V 1 base short and J 0 bases short, with 3 bases between. The CDR3 region is CASSQAVNTEAFF. CDR3 bases: TGCGCCAGCAGCCAAGCGGTGAACACTGAAGCTTTCTTT.

In this sample, this clone turned up a few times. The chain links TRBV7-2 to TRBJ2-2; TRBD2 is a possible D gene (5 bases). The CDR3 loop spans 16 amino acids. Germline CDR1 SGHTA, CDR2 FQGNSA. The V end lost 3 bases, the J end lost 0 bases, and 11 bases lay between the germline ends. In nucleotides, the CDR3 is TGTGCCAGCAGCTTGAGGGCGGTGGCGAACACCGGGGAGCTGTTTTTT. This sequence encodes CASSLRAVANTGELFF.

The chain has TRBV7-3 and TRBJ1-1; D remains ambiguous. Germline loops: CDR1 SGHTA, CDR2 FQGTGA. Between the trimmed V and J ends, which lost 4 bases and 0 bases, there was a span of 6 bases. The CDR3 runs 13 residues. CDR3 in amino acids: CASSSSVNTEAFF. CDR3 nucleotide sequence: TGTGCCAGCAGCTCCTCGGTGAACACTGAAGCTTTCTTT.

Details on this clone: At one end, the junction sequence differs from germline, possibly due to a read error. V gene TRBV27 combines with J gene TRBJ1-3, with TRBD1 matching 7 bases. Germline CDR1 and CDR2: MNHEY and SMNVEV (reference sequence). The CDR3 is 14 residues long. The CDR3 nucleotides are TGTGCCGGCAGTGACAGGGTACTCGGAAACACCATATATTTT. Translation: CAGSDRVLGNTIYF.

The table lists this clone with a few counts. The chain combines TRBV6-5 with TRBJ1-1; 7 bases agree with TRBD1. The CDR3 is made up of 11 amino acids. The junction had 6 bases not matched to a gene; V was cut back by 6 bases and J by 11 bases. Germline V gene data show CDR1 as MNHEY and CDR2 as SVGAGI. Here the CDR3 reads CASSRTGVAFF. CDR3 sequence (DNA): TGTGCCAGCAGCCGAACAGGGGTTGCTTTCTTT.

The CDR3 DNA sequence: TGTGCCTTGGGAGTCCGGGGGGATTCACCCCTCCACTTT. Residues: CALGVRGDSPLHF. The chain has TRBV6-5 and TRBJ1-6; maybe TRBD1 (5 bases). This CDR3 is 13 amino acids long. Trimming cost V 11 bases and J 8 bases, with 16 bases left between them. Germline V CDR1 and CDR2: MNHEY, SVGAGI.

This clone was seen only a few times. The gene calls are TRBV2 and TRBJ1-1; D possibly corresponds to TRBD1 (5 bases). CDR1 is SNHLY, CDR2 FYNNEI, per germline. CDR3 length: 13 amino acids. With 3 bases removed from V and 4 bases from J, the gap between germline ends came to 9 bases. The DNA of the CDR3 is TGTGCCAGCAGTGATCAGGGAAGCACTGAAGCTTTCTTT. Translation: CASSDQGSTEAFF.

This clone was seen a handful of times. The rearrangement joins TRBV7-9 to TRBJ2-7; unclear D gene. The CDR3 loop spans 14 amino acids. CDR1 is SEHNR and CDR2 is FQNEAQ in the germline V gene (reference sequence). Trimming cost V 5 bases and J 3 bases, with 14 bases left between them. CDR3 amino acids: CASSPSQTSYEQYF. The CDR3 DNA reads TGTGCCAGCAGCCCCTCCCAGACAAGCTACGAGCAGTACTTC.

To note about this clone: Other DNA sequences in the same sample also yield this CDR3. V gene TRBV29-1 combines with J gene TRBJ2-7, with 10 nucleotides matching TRBD2. V trimming: 4 bases; J trimming: 0 bases; junction bases outside the gene matches: 0. Germline-derived CDR1 and CDR2 are SQVTM and ANQGSEA. CDR3 length: 13 residues. CDR3: CSVGTSGSYEQYF. DNA of the CDR3: TGCAGCGTTGGGACTAGCGGCTCCTACGAGCAGTACTTC.

The V call is TRBV5-1, the J call TRBJ1-1; D is undetermined. The CDR3 totals 16 residues. Trimming removed 0 bases at V and 0 bases at J, with 12 bases between. Germline CDR1 is SGHRS and CDR2 is YFSETQ. CDR3 protein: CASSLGTQSLNTEAFF. The DNA of the CDR3 is TGCGCCAGCAGCTTGGGTACCCAGTCCTTGAACACTGAAGCTTTCTTT.

The chain uses TRBV19 and TRBJ2-5, with D perhaps TRBD2 (5 bases). This CDR3 has 13 residues. Germline-derived CDR1 and CDR2 are LNHDA and SQIVND (reference sequence). Trimming left V 4 bases short and J 5 bases short, with 11 bases between. The CDR3 DNA follows: TGTGCCAGTAGTAGACAAAAGCGGGAGACCCAGTACTTC. It is translated as CASSRQKRETQYF.

This clone showed up just a few times. The genes are TRBV27 and TRBJ2-7, with 7 bases that match TRBD1. The CDR3 consists of 14 residues. CDR1 MNHEY and CDR2 SMNVEV come from the germline V gene (reference sequence). V gave up 5 bases and J gave up 0 bases; unmatched junction bases: 4. The CDR3 sequence is CASSAGTVSYEQYF. For the CDR3, the DNA is TGTGCCAGCAGTGCAGGGACAGTCTCCTACGAGCAGTACTTC.

This clone was counted a few times. The V call is TRBV30, the J call TRBJ1-1; 7 bases map to TRBD1. CDR3 length: 13 amino acids. Trimming cost V 0 bases and J 5 bases; bases outside gene matches: 3. Germline loops: CDR1 GTSNPN, CDR2 SVGIG (reference sequence). The CDR3: CAWSVQGRTEAFF. CDR3 nucleotides: TGTGCCTGGAGTGTACAGGGGCGTACTGAAGCTTTCTTT.

This clone has only a few counts. This sequence joins TRBV4-1 and TRBJ2-7, with TRBD1 identical over 7 bases. This CDR3 has 14 residues. Germline V CDR1 and CDR2: MGHRA, YSYEKL. V gave up 5 bases and J gave up 0 bases; unmatched junction bases: 4. CDR3 loop: CASSYRDSSYEQYF. DNA for the CDR3: TGCGCCAGCAGCTACCGGGACAGCTCCTACGAGCAGTACTTC.

This clone was picked up a small number of times. The rearrangement links TRBV29-1 to TRBJ2-1, with 8 bases lining up with TRBD2. This CDR3 is 15 amino acids long. CDR1 is SQVTM, CDR2 ANQGSEA, per germline. The junction had 5 bases not matched to a gene; V was cut back by 4 bases and J by 0 bases. Written as DNA, the CDR3 is TGCAGCGTTGGACTAGCGTTCGACTCCTACAATGAGCAGTTCTTC. It is translated as CSVGLAFDSYNEQFF.

V gene TRBV30 combines with J gene TRBJ2-5; 10 bases agree with TRBD2. Germline assignment: CDR1 GTSNPN and CDR2 SVGIG (reference sequence). Unmatched junction bases numbered 9, after V lost 0 bases and J lost 5 bases. This CDR3 is built from 16 residues. In DNA form, the CDR3 reads TGTGCCTGGAGTGTAATCCAGCGGGGGGGCCCCGAGACCCAGTACTTC. Translating gives CAWSVIQRGGPETQYF.

This chain joins TRBV28 and TRBJ1-3; D unclear. The CDR3 is 15 residues long. The V and J ends lost 5 bases and 2 bases respectively, with 13 bases between them. The V gene's germline CDR1 is MDHEN and CDR2 SYDVKM. The CDR3 DNA follows: TGTGCCAGCAGTCCCAGGTTTTCCGCTGGAAACACCATATATTTT. Translating it yields CASSPRFSAGNTIYF.

CDR3 sequence reads: CASSSAGTGGTGELFF. The CDR3 nucleotides read TGTGCCAGCAGTTCAGCCGGGACAGGGGGCACCGGGGAGCTGTTTTTT. The V call is TRBV27, the J call TRBJ2-2; 11 nucleotides match TRBD1. Germline V gene data show CDR1 as MNHEY and CDR2 as SMNVEV (reference sequence). The CDR3 is 16 residues long. Trimming cost V 4 bases and J 4 bases; bases outside gene matches: 5.

The rearrangement joins TRBV12-5 to TRBJ1-5; D is ambiguous. Per germline, CDR1 LGHNT and CDR2 FRNRAP. The CDR3 has 13 residues. The V gene lost 1 base and the J gene lost 5 bases, with 6 bases spanning the gap. Written as DNA, the CDR3 is TGTGCTAGTGGTTTGGCCCGAGATCAGCCCCAGCATTTT. Its translation: CASGLARDQPQHF.

The V call is TRBV6-5, the J call TRBJ1-1, with D hard to call. The CDR3 has 13 residues. The V gene lost 7 bases and the J gene lost 2 bases, with 11 bases spanning the gap. In germline, CDR1 is MNHEY, CDR2 SVGAGI. The CDR3 DNA is TGTGCCAGCAAAGGGCGGGAAAACACTGAAGCTTTCTTT. This gives the protein CASKGRENTEAFF.

This chain uses TRBV28 with TRBJ1-4, with unresolved D. Trimming pared 3 bases from V and 0 bases from J, leaving 11 bases between. This CDR3 has 16 amino acids. Germline loops: CDR1 MDHEN, CDR2 SYDVKM. The CDR3 loop is CASSFSGESTNEKLFF. DNA of the CDR3: TGTGCCAGCAGTTTTAGCGGGGAATCAACTAATGAAAAACTGTTTTTT.

The V and J genes are TRBV10-3 and TRBJ2-7, with D perhaps matching TRBD2 (5 bases). Germline V lookup: CDR1 ENHRY, CDR2 SYGVKD. The CDR3 has 13 residues. Between the trimmed V and J ends, which lost 6 bases and 4 bases, there was a span of 13 bases. CDR3 protein: CAIRNPGSYEQYF. The CDR3 nucleotides are TGTGCCATCAGAAATCCGGGGTCATACGAGCAGTACTTC.

The CDR3 coding sequence is TGCAGCGTTGGGGGGACTAGCGGGAGACAATCAGGCGAGCAGTACTTC. Translation gives CSVGGTSGRQSGEQYF. The chain is built from TRBV29-1 and TRBJ2-7, with 14 bases fitting TRBD2. Germline loops: CDR1 SQVTM, CDR2 ANQGSEA. The length of the CDR3 is 16 residues. The V gene end was trimmed by 4 bases and the J gene end by 6 bases; junction bases not matched to a gene: 11.